A single sample is the source of the 23 T cell receptor beta chains below, sequenced in a study of T cells in Graves' hyperthyroidism and ophthalmopathy. RNA transcripts provided the source from which TCR beta CDR3 regions were amplified. Primed by the HTBI set, a first-round RT-PCR was run on the TCR CDR3. Each CDR3 protein gets one entry after TCRdb re-called the multiplex PCR reads with MiXCR. The sample lists about 840,000 distinct CDR3 sequences, 38% occurring once. The sequenced sample consisted of blood. The receptors stem from a man younger than 30 with Graves' hyperthyroidism.

This chain links TRBV19 with TRBJ2-7, with TRBD2 as a possible D gene (5 bases). V lost 9 bases and J 2 bases, leaving 20 bases between the germline ends. Germline CDR1 and CDR2: LNHDA and SQIVND (reference sequence). CDR3 length equals 15 residues. The CDR3 sequence: CASSLFERSAYEQYF. DNA for the CDR3: TGTGCCAGCAGCTTGTTCGAGCGGTCCGCCTACGAGCAGTACTTC.

This clonotype has more than one count but fewer than ten. V and J are TRBV9 and TRBJ1-4, with D perhaps TRBD1 (6 bases). Germline-derived CDR1 and CDR2 are SGDLS and YYNGEE. CDR3 length: 19 amino acids. Trimming took off 0 bases at V and 4 bases at J, with 22 bases between the two ends. The CDR3 here is CASSVARGAPRYYNEKLFF. DNA of the CDR3: TGTGCCAGCAGCGTAGCTCGGGGGGCACCTCGATATTATAATGAAAAACTGTTTTTT.

This clonotype came up a few times. Its ends do not fully match the called genes, so a read error is possible. V is TRBV7-9 and J is TRBJ1-5, with D possibly matching TRBD1 (5 bases). The CDR3 extends over 14 amino acids. Germline V gene data show CDR1 as SEHNR and CDR2 as FQNEAQ (reference sequence). The chain's CDR3 is CASSQEAGRQPQHF. The CDR3 DNA follows: TGCGCCAGCAGCCAAGAGGCAGGGCGGCAGCCCCAGCATTTT. The whole variable domain, remainder taken from reference TRBV7-9 and TRBJ1-5, is DTGVSQNPRHKITKRGQNVTFRCDPISEHNRLYWYRQTLGQGPEFLTYFQNEAQLEKSRLLSDRFSAERPKGSFSTLEIQRTEQGDSAMYLCASSQEAGRQPQHFGDGTRLSIL.

The rearrangement links TRBV29-1 to TRBJ2-6; 9 positions match TRBD1. There are 18 residues in the CDR3. The germline gives CDR1 SQVTM, CDR2 ANQGSEA. CDR3 coding DNA: TGCACCCCCCATTTGGGTACAGGGGGCCACTCTGGGGCCAACGTCCTGACTTTC. Translated, it gives CTPHLGTGGHSGANVLTF.

The gene calls are TRBV20-1 and TRBJ1-4; no reliable D call. Germline lookup yields CDR1 DFQATT and CDR2 SNEGSKA (reference sequence). The V gene lost 0 bases and the J gene lost 8 bases, with 13 bases spanning the gap. The CDR3 covers 14 residues. The CDR3 loop reads CSARDLEGWEKLFF. CDR3 bases: TGCAGTGCTAGAGATCTGGAGGGTTGGGAAAAACTGTTTTTT.

A remark on this clonotype: This sequence may be a read error, since a much larger clone differs from it by one base. The chain links TRBV7-9 to TRBJ2-5; D is unresolved. CDR1 and CDR2 (germline): SEHNR, FQNEAQ (reference sequence). The CDR3 runs to 12 residues. The CDR3 DNA follows: TGTGCCATTCGACCGCTCCAAGAGACCCAGTGCTTC. This encodes CAIRPLQETQCF.

CDR3 sequence (DNA): TGTGCCAGCAGCTCTATCCGGACAGCTGGCACTGAAGCTTTCTTT. This sequence encodes CASSSIRTAGTEAFF. The V and J genes are TRBV6-5 and TRBJ1-1; TRBD1 is a possible D gene (6 bases). Deletions cut 6 bases from V and 4 bases from J, with 18 bases between. The CDR3 runs 15 residues. Looked up from germline, CDR1 is MNHEY and CDR2 is SVGAGI.

The V gene is TRBV7-9, the J gene TRBJ2-7, with TRBD1 matching 12 bases. V lost 1 base to trimming and J lost 6 bases; unmatched junction nucleotides: 4. Germline assignment: CDR1 SEHNR and CDR2 FQNEAQ (reference sequence). The CDR3 runs 15 residues. The CDR3 reads CASSLVGDRGPEQYF. The CDR3 nucleotides are TGTGCCAGCAGCTTAGTGGGGGACAGGGGGCCCGAGCAGTACTTC.

Note on this clonotype: A much larger clone differs from this one at a single base, so this may be a read error. The chain recombines TRBV20-1 with TRBJ1-5; perhaps TRBD1 as D (6 bases). The V and J ends lost 3 bases and 2 bases respectively, with 11 bases between them. Germline CDR1 is DFQATT and CDR2 is SNEGSKA (reference sequence). CDR3 length: 14 residues. CDR3 region: CSASLGQRNQPQHF. The DNA for the CDR3 is TGCAGTGCTAGTTTAGGACAGCGCAATCAGCCCCAGCATTTT.

CDR3 nucleotide sequence: TGTGCCAGCACTCCGGGACAGGGGGCTACAGAGACCCAGTACTTC. Residues: CASTPGQGATETQYF. This chain joins TRBV6-2 or TRBV6-3 and TRBJ2-5, with TRBD1 matching over 12 bases. Germline trimming cut 7 bases from V and 4 bases from J; bases unmatched to any gene: 7. The germline V gene encodes CDR1 MNHEY and CDR2 SVGEGT. The CDR3 has 15 residues.

V usage is TRBV6-5 and J usage is TRBJ1-1, with D uncertain. The CDR3 totals 15 residues. V lost 0 bases to trimming and J lost 4 bases, with 12 bases between them. Looked up from germline, CDR1 is MNHEY and CDR2 is SVGAGI. For the CDR3, the DNA is TGTGCCAGCAGTTACTCGATCCAGGCGGCCACTGAAGCTTTCTTT. Translated: CASSYSIQAATEAFF.

In its sample, this clonotype was seen many times. This sequence joins TRBV29-1 and TRBJ2-7, with 8 positions matching TRBD1. The CDR3 runs to 14 residues. Germline assignment: CDR1 SQVTM and CDR2 ANQGSEA. Losses at the gene ends were 0 bases for V and 0 bases for J; bases not matched to a gene: 1. CDR3 residues: CSVEEGQDSYEQYF. Here the CDR3 DNA reads TGCAGCGTTGAAGAGGGACAGGACTCCTACGAGCAGTACTTC.

This clonotype has only a few counts. The CDR3 coding sequence is TGCGCCAGCAGCCAAGAAGGGGGGGGGACGGAAGAGACCCAGTACTTC. It codes for CASSQEGGGTEETQYF. This chain connects TRBV4-1 to TRBJ2-5, with a possible D match to TRBD2 (7 bases). V was shortened by 0 bases and J by 3 bases, with 14 bases between the two germline ends. This CDR3 spans 16 amino acids. CDR1 and CDR2 (germline): MGHRA, YSYEKL.

The chain uses TRBV12-3 or TRBV12-4 and TRBJ1-2, with D uncertain. The V gene lost 4 bases and the J gene lost 6 bases, with 15 bases spanning the gap. The CDR3 has 14 amino acids. This chain's CDR3 is CASSYSNVGDGYTF. In DNA form, the CDR3 reads TGTGCCAGCAGTTATTCGAACGTTGGCGATGGCTACACCTTC.

This sequence joins TRBV20-1 and TRBJ2-3; D uncertain. V dropped 3 bases and J dropped 2 bases, with 0 bases sitting between them. Germline V gene lookup returns CDR1 DFQATT and CDR2 SNEGSKA (reference sequence). The CDR3 is 10 residues long. Written as DNA, the CDR3 is TGCAGTGCTAGCACAGATACGCAGTATTTT. It codes for CSASTDTQYF.

This clonotype was observed many times. The chain couples TRBV20-1 to TRBJ1-5, with D perhaps TRBD1 (6 bases). V was shortened by 6 bases and J by 7 bases, with 13 bases between the two germline ends. The V gene's germline CDR1 is DFQATT and CDR2 SNEGSKA (reference sequence). The length of the CDR3 is 12 residues. CDR3 coding DNA: TGCAGTGCGAGTTCAGGGGAACAGCCCCAGCATTTT. Amino acid sequence: CSASSGEQPQHF.

This clonotype was recorded only once. Relative to the germline gene, one junction end is altered; a read error may explain this. V gene TRBV29-1 combines with J gene TRBJ2-1, with D possibly being TRBD1 (6 bases). CDR3 length equals 11 residues. Germline values: CDR1 SQVTM, CDR2 ANQGSEA. CDR3 DNA: TGCAGCGCCGTCGGGGACAATCAGCAGTTCTTC. Amino acids: CSAVGDNQQFF.

The chain links TRBV5-4 to TRBJ2-5; D possibly corresponds to TRBD2 (6 bases). Deletions cut 5 bases from V and 7 bases from J, with 15 bases between. The CDR3 sequence is 13 residues long. Germline V gives CDR1 SGHNT, CDR2 YYREEE (reference sequence). The CDR3 reads CASRRDSEGTQYF. Here the CDR3 DNA reads TGTGCCAGCAGGAGGGACTCAGAGGGGACCCAGTACTTC.

The chain couples TRBV6-5 to TRBJ2-5; D not resolved. Germline V gene sequence: CDR1 MNHEY, CDR2 SVGAGI. V lost 5 bases, J lost 6 bases, and 16 bases lay in between. CDR3 length: 14 amino acids. The CDR3 loop reads CASSTLRSVQTQYF. The CDR3 bases are TGTGCCAGCAGTACCCTGCGATCCGTCCAGACCCAGTACTTC.

J is TRBJ2-7 and V is TRBV12-3 or TRBV12-4, with 9 bases lining up with TRBD1. With V trimmed by 8 bases and J by 2 bases, 10 bases remained unmatched. The CDR3 spans 15 residues. CDR3 amino acids: CASSPGRQGAYEQYF. The CDR3 bases are TGTGCCAGCTCACCGGGGCGACAGGGGGCCTACGAGCAGTACTTC.

The sample holds many counts of this clonotype. The chain couples TRBV10-1 to TRBJ1-1; D gene ambiguous. CDR1 is WNHNN, CDR2 SYGVQD, per germline (reference sequence). The CDR3 extends over 15 amino acids. Trimming pared 6 bases from V and 2 bases from J, leaving 16 bases between. This CDR3 is CASRGSPNPNTEAFF. The CDR3 nucleotides are TGCGCCAGCAGGGGGTCCCCGAATCCTAACACTGAAGCTTTCTTT.

The chain has TRBV7-9 and TRBJ1-1; D gene unclear. The length of the CDR3 is 14 residues. Looked up from germline, CDR1 is SEHNR and CDR2 is FQNEAQ (reference sequence). The germline V and J ends were trimmed by 4 bases and 4 bases, with 13 bases remaining between them. The CDR3, as DNA: TGTGCCAGCAGCTGGCCCGAGGAGAGCACTGAAGCTTTCTTT. Translating it yields CASSWPEESTEAFF.

The table lists this clonotype with many counts. The chain has TRBV20-1 and TRBJ1-1; 7 bases are a match to TRBD1. With 1 base clipped from V and 4 bases from J, the junction kept 3 bases outside the gene matches. CDR3 size: 13 residues. Germline V gene lookup returns CDR1 DFQATT and CDR2 SNEGSKA (reference sequence). CDR3 nucleotide sequence: TGCAGTGCTAGAGTAGACAGGGTCACTGAAGCTTTCTTT. Protein product: CSARVDRVTEAFF.